This T cell receptor beta chain was recovered during a study of regulatory and conventional T cells in breast cancer (dated by TCRdb to the mid-2010s). A remark on this clonotype: Its binding antigen is unknown. No clone much larger than this one lies a single base away; base qualities are absent.

Libraries came from PCR. The run used an Illumina MiSeq. Starting from the raw public reads, TCRdb applied fastp trimming at Q25, assembled clones with MiXCR and retained in-frame beta chains. Every distinct CDR3 protein forms one entry, paired with its most common genes and DNA. This sample is represented by 9,000 to 13,000 distinct CDR3 sequences; roughly 36% of them were singletons. The ten largest clonotypes hold under 7.5% of the sample. V drops 5 bases and J drops 1 base, leaving 8 bases in between. As encoded in the germline V gene, CDR1 is MDHEN while CDR2 is SYDVKM. Taken from cysteine to phenylalanine, the CDR3 has 13 residues. Only the CDR3 portion is preserved as DNA: 39 bases, with reading frame beginning at the first base.

Sequenced material: conventional T cells from blood. Here the chain combines TRBV28 and TRBJ1-1, with the identity of the D gene unclear. This clonotype was obtained from a male donor in good health. Read as DNA, the sequence is TGTGCCAGCAGTCTCCCGCAGAACACTGAAGCTTTCTTT. Its protein reads: CASSLPQNTEAFF.